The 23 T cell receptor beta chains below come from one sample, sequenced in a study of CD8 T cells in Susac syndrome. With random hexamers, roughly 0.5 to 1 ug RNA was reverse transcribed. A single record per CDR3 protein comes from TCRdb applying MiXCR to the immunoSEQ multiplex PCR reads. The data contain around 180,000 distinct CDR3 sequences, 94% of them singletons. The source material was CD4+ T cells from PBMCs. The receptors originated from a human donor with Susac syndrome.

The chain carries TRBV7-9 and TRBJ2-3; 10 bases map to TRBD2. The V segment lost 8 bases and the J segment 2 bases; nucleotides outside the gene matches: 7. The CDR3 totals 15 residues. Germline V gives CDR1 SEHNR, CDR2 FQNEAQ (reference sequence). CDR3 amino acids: CASPASGGNTDTQYF. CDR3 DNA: TGTGCCAGCCCCGCTAGCGGGGGAAACACAGATACGCAGTATTTT.

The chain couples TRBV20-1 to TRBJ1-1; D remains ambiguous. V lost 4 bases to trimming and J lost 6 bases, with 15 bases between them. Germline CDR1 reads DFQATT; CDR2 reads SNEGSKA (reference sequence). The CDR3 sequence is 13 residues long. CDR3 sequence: CSATLRREAEAFF. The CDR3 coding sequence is TGCAGTGCTACCCTCCGGAGAGAGGCTGAAGCTTTCTTT.

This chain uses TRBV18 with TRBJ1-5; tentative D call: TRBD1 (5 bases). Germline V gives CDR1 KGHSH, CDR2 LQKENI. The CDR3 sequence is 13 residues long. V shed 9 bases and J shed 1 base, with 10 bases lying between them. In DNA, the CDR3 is TGTGCCAGTTTAAGGGACAGCAATCAGCCCCAGCATTTT. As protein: CASLRDSNQPQHF.

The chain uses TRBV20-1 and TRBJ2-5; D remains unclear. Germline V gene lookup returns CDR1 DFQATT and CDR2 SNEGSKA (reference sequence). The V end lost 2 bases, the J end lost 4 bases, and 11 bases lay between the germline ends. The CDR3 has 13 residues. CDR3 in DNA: TGCAGTGCTAGAAGTCCTCCCCCAGAGACCCAGTACTTC. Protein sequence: CSARSPPPETQYF.

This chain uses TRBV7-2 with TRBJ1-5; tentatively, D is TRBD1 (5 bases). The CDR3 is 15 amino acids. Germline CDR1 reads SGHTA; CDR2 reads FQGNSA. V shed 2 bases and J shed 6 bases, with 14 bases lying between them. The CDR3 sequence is CASSLWSRVGQPQHF. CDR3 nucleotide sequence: TGTGCCAGCAGCTTATGGTCCAGGGTCGGTCAGCCCCAGCATTTT.

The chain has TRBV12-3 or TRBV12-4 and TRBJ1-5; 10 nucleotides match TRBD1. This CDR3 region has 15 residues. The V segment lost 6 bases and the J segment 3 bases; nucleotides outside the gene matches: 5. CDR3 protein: CASRTGTGDNQPQHF. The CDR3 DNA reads TGTGCCAGCAGGACCGGGACAGGGGACAATCAGCCCCAGCATTTT.

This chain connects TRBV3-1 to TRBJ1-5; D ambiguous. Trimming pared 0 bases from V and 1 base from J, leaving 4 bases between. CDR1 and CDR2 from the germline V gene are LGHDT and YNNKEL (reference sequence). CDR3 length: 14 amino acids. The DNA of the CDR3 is TGTGCCAGCAGCCAAGATGCCAGCAATCAGCCCCAGCATTTT. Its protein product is CASSQDASNQPQHF.

CDR3 amino acids: CASSQLGWRGTDNEQFF. The CDR3 nucleotides read TGTGCCAGCAGCCAATTAGGATGGCGGGGCACAGACAATGAGCAGTTCTTC. This chain connects TRBV16 to TRBJ2-1; D may be TRBD2 (6 bases). The CDR3 is 17 amino acids. V lost 1 base to trimming and J lost 5 bases, with 18 bases between them. Looked up from germline, CDR1 is KGHSY and CDR2 is FQNENV.

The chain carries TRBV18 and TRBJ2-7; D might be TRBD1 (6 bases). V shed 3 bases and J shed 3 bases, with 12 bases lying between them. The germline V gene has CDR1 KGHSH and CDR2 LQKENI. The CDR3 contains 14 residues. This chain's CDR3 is CASSPTDSHYEQYF. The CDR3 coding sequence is TGTGCCAGCTCACCGACGGACAGTCACTACGAGCAGTACTTC.

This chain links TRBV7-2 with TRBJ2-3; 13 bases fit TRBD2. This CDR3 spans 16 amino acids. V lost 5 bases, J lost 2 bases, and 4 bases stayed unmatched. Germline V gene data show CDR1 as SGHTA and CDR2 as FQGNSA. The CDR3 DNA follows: TGTGCCAGCAGCCCGGGGACTAGCGGGGCCACAGATACGCAGTATTTT. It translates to CASSPGTSGATDTQYF.

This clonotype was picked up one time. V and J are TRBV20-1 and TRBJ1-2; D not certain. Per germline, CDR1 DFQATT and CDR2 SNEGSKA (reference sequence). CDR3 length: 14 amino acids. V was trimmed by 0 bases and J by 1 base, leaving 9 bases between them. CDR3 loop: CSARDLSSNYGYTF. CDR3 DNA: TGCAGTGCTAGAGATCTTTCGAGTAACTATGGCTACACCTTC.

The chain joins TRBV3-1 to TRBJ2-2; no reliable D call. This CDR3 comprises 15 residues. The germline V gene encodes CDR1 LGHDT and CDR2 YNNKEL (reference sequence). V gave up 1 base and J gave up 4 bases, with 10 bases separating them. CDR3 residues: CASSQGWTTTGELFF. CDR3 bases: TGTGCCAGCAGCCAAGGGTGGACCACCACCGGGGAGCTGTTTTTT.

The CDR3 loop is CASTPARGGNEQFF. In DNA form, the CDR3 reads TGTGCCAGCACCCCAGCGCGGGGGGGCAATGAGCAGTTCTTC. V gene TRBV6-5 combines with J gene TRBJ2-1; 9 nucleotides align to TRBD2. CDR1 is MNHEY and CDR2 is SVGAGI in the germline V gene. This CDR3 is 14 amino acids long. After removal of 7 bases from V and 6 bases from J, the junction contained 7 bases not matched to a gene.

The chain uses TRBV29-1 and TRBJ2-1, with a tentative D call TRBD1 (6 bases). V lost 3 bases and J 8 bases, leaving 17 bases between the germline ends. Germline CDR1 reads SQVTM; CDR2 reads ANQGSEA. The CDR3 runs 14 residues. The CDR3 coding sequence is TGCAGCGTTGATCCCACGTACAGGGATGATGAGCAGTTCTTC. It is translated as CSVDPTYRDDEQFF.

For the CDR3, the DNA is TGTGCCAGCAGTGAATATGGTATGGGAAGGGAGTTCTTC. Translation: CASSEYGMGREFF. This rearrangement joins TRBV25-1 to TRBJ2-1, with D hard to call. The CDR3 has 13 amino acids. V was clipped by 0 bases and J by 14 bases, with 14 bases between them. The V gene's germline CDR1 is MGHDK and CDR2 SYGVNS.

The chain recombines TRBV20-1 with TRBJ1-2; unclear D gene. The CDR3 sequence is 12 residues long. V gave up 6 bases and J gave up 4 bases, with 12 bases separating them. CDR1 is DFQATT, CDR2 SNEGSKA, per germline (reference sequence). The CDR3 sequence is CSAGGGSYGYTF. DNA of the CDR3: TGCAGTGCAGGAGGAGGGTCCTATGGCTACACCTTC.

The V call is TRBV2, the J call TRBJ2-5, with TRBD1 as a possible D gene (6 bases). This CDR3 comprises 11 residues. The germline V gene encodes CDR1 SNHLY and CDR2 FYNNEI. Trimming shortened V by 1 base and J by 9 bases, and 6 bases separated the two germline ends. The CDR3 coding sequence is TGTGCCAGCAGTGAAGGGGGGCCCCAGTACTTC. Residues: CASSEGGPQYF.

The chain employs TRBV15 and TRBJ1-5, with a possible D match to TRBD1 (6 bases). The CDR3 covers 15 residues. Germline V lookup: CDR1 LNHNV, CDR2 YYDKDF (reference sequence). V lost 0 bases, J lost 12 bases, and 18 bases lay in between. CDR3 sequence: CATSREQGNLLNQHF. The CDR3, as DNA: TGTGCCACCAGCAGAGAACAGGGTAATCTACTTAACCAGCATTTT.

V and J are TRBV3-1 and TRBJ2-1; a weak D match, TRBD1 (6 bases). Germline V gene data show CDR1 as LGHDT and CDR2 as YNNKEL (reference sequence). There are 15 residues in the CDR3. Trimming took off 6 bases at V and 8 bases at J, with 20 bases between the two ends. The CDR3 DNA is TGTGCCAGCAGTCCAAGGGTCGGCAGGGGATATGAGCAGTTCTTC. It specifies CASSPRVGRGYEQFF.

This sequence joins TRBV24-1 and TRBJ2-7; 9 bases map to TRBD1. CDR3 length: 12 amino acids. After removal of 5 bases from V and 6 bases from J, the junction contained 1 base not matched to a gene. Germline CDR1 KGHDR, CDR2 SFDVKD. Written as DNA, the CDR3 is TGTGCCACCAGTGGACAGGGGGGCGAGCAGTACTTC. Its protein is CATSGQGGEQYF.

CDR3 loop: CASSPRQGRNQPQHF. CDR3 nucleotides: TGTGCCAGCAGCCCCCGACAGGGGCGCAATCAGCCCCAGCATTTT. This chain connects TRBV5-6 to TRBJ1-5, with 8 positions matching TRBD1. The germline V gene encodes CDR1 SGHDT and CDR2 YYEEEE. With 4 bases clipped from V and 2 bases from J, the junction kept 5 bases outside the gene matches. The CDR3 loop spans 15 amino acids.

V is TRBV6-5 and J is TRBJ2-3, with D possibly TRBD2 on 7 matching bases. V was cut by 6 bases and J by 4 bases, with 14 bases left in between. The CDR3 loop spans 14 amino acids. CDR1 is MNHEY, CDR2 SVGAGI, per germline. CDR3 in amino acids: CASSLSGGADTQYF. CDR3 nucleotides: TGTGCCAGCAGCCTATCGGGGGGCGCAGATACGCAGTATTTT.

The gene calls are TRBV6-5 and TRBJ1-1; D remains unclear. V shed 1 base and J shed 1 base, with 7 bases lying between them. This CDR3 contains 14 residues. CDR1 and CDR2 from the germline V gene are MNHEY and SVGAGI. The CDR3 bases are TGTGCCAGCAGTTACTTGGCCGGGAACACTGAAGCTTTCTTT. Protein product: CASSYLAGNTEAFF.